This T cell receptor (beta chain) derives from a study of Ad26.COV2.S vaccination and SARS-CoV-2 variants. Germline CDR1 and CDR2: ENHRY and SYGVKD. Trimming removed 7 bases from V and 7 bases from J; junction bases left unmatched: 6. The CDR3 length is 12 residues. Treatment reported: over 15 received Ad26.COV2.S at low or high dose, single or two shots; several received placebo; per-sample allocation not given. The investigators took samples on day 63 after the first vaccine or placebo injection. Study-wide points: Vaccinees and placebo recipients showed similar non-spike TCR breadth. The TCR-based breadth and depth measures might underestimate overall T cell responses.

The table lists this clone with a count of one. Its antigen is as yet unknown. The data were produced by immunoSEQ multiplex PCR, yet TCRdb's version contains in-frame clones alone and is incomplete. The sample has around 320,000 clones, around nine tenths seen once; the top ten hold about 3.4%. This chain joins TRBV10-3 and TRBJ2-7; 8 bases agree with TRBD1. The TCR sequence derives from a person aged 18 to 65 who received the Ad26.COV2.S COVID-19 vaccine or a placebo. The sequenced sample was peripheral blood, obtained in a trial of Ad26.COV2.S vaccine versus placebo. The CDR3 reads CAITQGAGEQYF. The CDR3 coding sequence is TGTGCCATCACCCAGGGGGCGGGTGAGCAGTACTTC.